The clone carrying this T cell receptor (beta chain) was seen a few times. Measured with immunoSEQ multiplex PCR; TCRdb has only the in-frame clones, and not every one. The table records approximately 980,000 clones, less than 85% of them present only once. This entry is derived from a study of shared clonotypes between healthy human individuals. The J segment lost 4 bases and the V segment lost 5 bases, leaving 3 bases of the junction unmatched. Germline lookup yields CDR1 MRHNA and CDR2 SNTAGT. The CDR3 contains 14 residues. Sequenced sample: memory CD4+ T cells sorted from blood. Subset defined: CD45RA-negative fraction. The clonotype was recovered from a man aged 18 to 35 in good health. This chain joins TRBV6-4 and TRBJ2-1, with 9 bases matching TRBD2. CDR3 sequence (DNA): TGTGCCAGCAGTATCGCGGGAGGGTACAATGAGCAGTTCTTC. Protein: CASSIAGGYNEQFF.